This T cell receptor (beta chain) was recorded in a study of response to subunit inactivated influenza vaccine. Many counts were recorded for this clonotype. This CDR3 spans 14 amino acids. V lost 2 bases and J lost 8; bases outside the gene matches: 4. CDR1 is MNHEY, CDR2 SVGAGI, per germline. Using its own MiXCR run on the RT-PCR reads, TCRdb lists one record per CDR3 protein. The repertoire holds roughly 630,000 distinct CDR3 sequences, with approximately 14% as singletons. The chain has TRBV6-5 and TRBJ2-1; 9 bases are shared with TRBD1. Source: PBMCs from blood, taken roughly 15 days before vaccination. The sequence was obtained from a man aged 50-60 years who received an inactivated influenza vaccine. CDR3 loop: CASSYNRGLDEQFF. CDR3 nucleotide sequence: TGTGCCAGCAGTTACAACAGGGGGCTGGATGAGCAGTTCTTC.